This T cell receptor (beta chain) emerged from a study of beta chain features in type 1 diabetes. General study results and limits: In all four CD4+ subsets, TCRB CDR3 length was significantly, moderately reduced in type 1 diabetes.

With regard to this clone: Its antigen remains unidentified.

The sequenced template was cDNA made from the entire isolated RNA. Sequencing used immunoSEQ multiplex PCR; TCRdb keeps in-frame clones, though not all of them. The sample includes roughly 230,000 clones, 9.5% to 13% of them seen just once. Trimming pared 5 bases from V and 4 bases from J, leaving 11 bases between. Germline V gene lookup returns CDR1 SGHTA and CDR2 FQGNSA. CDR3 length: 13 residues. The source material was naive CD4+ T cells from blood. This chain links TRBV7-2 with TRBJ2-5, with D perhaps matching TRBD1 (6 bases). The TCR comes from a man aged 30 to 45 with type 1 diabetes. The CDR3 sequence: CASSKSGVETQYF. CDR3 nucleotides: TGTGCCAGCAGCAAATCAGGGGTAGAGACCCAGTACTTC.